These 10 T cell receptor beta chains were all obtained from the same sample, sequenced in a study of neurological immune-mediated disorders. Via MiXCR, TCRdb re-called the 5' RACE reads, giving one row per CDR3 protein. There are 75,000 to 90,000 distinct CDR3 sequences in the sample; around 10% occur only once, and about 1.8% lies in the top ten. The source material was PBMCs. These receptors were obtained from a man aged 40-50 years in good health.

This clonotype was counted ten times or more. The V gene is TRBV20-1, the J gene TRBJ1-1, with unresolved D. The V end lost 3 bases, the J end lost 6 bases, and 8 bases lay between the germline ends. Germline loops: CDR1 DFQATT, CDR2 SNEGSKA (reference sequence). The CDR3 spans 11 residues. For the CDR3, the DNA is TGCAGTGCTAGTAAGGTAGCTGAAGCTTTCTTT. It encodes CSASKVAEAFF.

This clonotype was picked up many times. The J gene is TRBJ1-1, the V gene TRBV18; perhaps TRBD1 as D (6 bases). Germline V gene data show CDR1 as KGHSH and CDR2 as LQKENI. V dropped 3 bases and J dropped 1 base, with 21 bases sitting between them. CDR3 length equals 18 residues. The chain's CDR3 is CASSPRVRGFGGNTEAFF. In DNA, the CDR3 is TGTGCCAGCTCACCGCGGGTGAGGGGGTTCGGGGGGAACACTGAAGCTTTCTTT.

This clonotype was observed many times. The rearrangement joins TRBV5-1 to TRBJ2-3, with a weak D call TRBD2 (6 bases). Germline V lookup: CDR1 SGHRS, CDR2 YFSETQ. The CDR3 is made up of 15 amino acids. V was cut by 1 base and J by 0 bases, with 9 bases left in between. CDR3 sequence: CASSLWSGSTDTQYF. CDR3 nucleotides: TGCGCCAGCAGCTTGTGGAGCGGGAGCACAGATACGCAGTATTTT.

This clonotype was counted many times. The V and J genes are TRBV2 and TRBJ1-5, with D possibly matching TRBD1 (6 bases). V lost 4 bases and J lost 3, with 13 bases in between. The CDR3 consists of 15 residues. Germline CDR1 reads SNHLY; CDR2 reads FYNNEI. CDR3 sequence (DNA): TGTGCCAGCAGTGTGGCCGGGGGCATCAATCAGCCCCAGCATTTT. It yields the protein CASSVAGGINQPQHF. The variable domain in full, with the rest retrieved from reference TRBV2 and TRBJ1-5, is EPEVTQTPSHQVTQMGQEVILRCVPISNHLYFYWYRQILGQKVEFLVSFYNNEISEKSEIFDDQFSVERPDGSNFTLKIRSTKLEDSAMYFCASSVAGGINQPQHFGDGTRLSIL.

This clonotype was detected ten times or more. The J gene is TRBJ1-1, the V gene TRBV5-1; a possible D gene is TRBD1 (6 bases). Germline values: CDR1 SGHRS, CDR2 YFSETQ. V dropped 0 bases and J dropped 3 bases, with 12 bases sitting between them. The CDR3 covers 15 residues. CDR3 loop: CASSLVPGDYTEAFF. Here the CDR3 DNA reads TGCGCCAGCAGCTTGGTTCCAGGGGATTACACTGAAGCTTTCTTT.

This clonotype came up many times. This chain links TRBV6-4 with TRBJ1-2; D gene ambiguous. The CDR3 runs 14 residues. Deletions cut 0 bases from V and 7 bases from J, with 12 bases between. Germline V CDR1 and CDR2: MRHNA, SNTAGT. As DNA, the CDR3 is TGTGCCAGCAGTGACTCCGGAGGGATCCGTGGCTACACCTTC. It specifies CASSDSGGIRGYTF.

The chain combines TRBV5-1 with TRBJ2-7; tentatively, D is TRBD2 (6 bases). V lost 0 bases, J lost 7 bases, and 11 bases lay in between. This CDR3 region has 13 residues. CDR1 SGHRS and CDR2 YFSETQ come from the germline V gene. The chain's CDR3 is CASSLGPAGEQYF. In nucleotides, the CDR3 is TGCGCCAGCAGCTTGGGCCCGGCGGGGGAGCAGTACTTC.

This clonotype was picked up many times. The chain uses TRBV3-1 and TRBJ2-5, with a weak D call TRBD1 (6 bases). Germline CDR1 LGHDT, CDR2 YNNKEL (reference sequence). Trimming cost V 0 bases and J 1 base, with 6 bases left between them. CDR3 length: 14 amino acids. CDR3 protein: CASSQEGGQETQYF. The CDR3 coding sequence is TGTGCCAGCAGCCAAGAAGGGGGCCAAGAGACCCAGTACTTC.

Points on this clonotype: The junction departs from the called germline gene at one end, perhaps through a read error. The chain is built from TRBV27 and TRBJ2-3; D may match TRBD1 or TRBD2 (5 bases each). Per germline, CDR1 MNHEY and CDR2 SMNVEV (reference sequence). This CDR3 region has 14 residues. The CDR3: CASSLEGPTDTQYF. The CDR3 bases are TGTGCCAGCAGTTTAGAGGGGCCGACAGACACGCAGTATTTT.

This clonotype appeared a few times. This sequence joins TRBV3-1 and TRBJ1-2, with D perhaps TRBD1 (6 bases). The CDR3 spans 13 residues. Trimming cost V 3 bases and J 8 bases, with 13 bases left between them. Germline V CDR1 and CDR2: LGHDT, YNNKEL (reference sequence). The CDR3 DNA follows: TGTGCCAGCAGCCAGGGGGGGGCTGGAGGCTACACCTTC. Translation: CASSQGGAGGYTF.